Listed here are 20 T cell receptor beta chains from one sample, sequenced in a study of CD8 T cells in ankylosing spondylitis. One entry per CDR3 protein results from TCRdb running MiXCR on the 5' RACE reads. Of around 340,000 distinct CDR3 sequences listed, around 15% were seen once; the top ten hold about 1%. The sample comprised blood, either unsorted or a sorted T cell fraction (not recorded which). All receptors derive from a male donor with ankylosing spondylitis or in good health (not recorded which).

Only a few counts were recorded for this clonotype. The rearrangement links TRBV12-3 or TRBV12-4 to TRBJ1-1, with no clear D. V was trimmed by 3 bases and J by 7 bases, leaving 15 bases between them. The CDR3 contains 14 residues. The CDR3 region is CASSFTTPVGEAFF. The CDR3 coding sequence is TGTGCCAGCAGTTTTACGACCCCAGTCGGTGAAGCTTTCTTT.

CDR3 sequence: CASSSSGGETQYF. Written as DNA, the CDR3 is TGTGCCAGCAGCAGTAGCGGGGGAGAGACCCAGTACTTC. The chain couples TRBV7-2 to TRBJ2-5, with 9 bases identical to TRBD2. V shed 5 bases, J shed 4 bases, and the junction held 2 bases outside the gene matches. Germline lookup yields CDR1 SGHTA and CDR2 FQGNSA. This CDR3 comprises 13 residues.

This clonotype was counted a few times. V and J are TRBV6-1 and TRBJ2-3; D is perhaps TRBD1 or TRBD2 (5 bases each). The CDR3 length is 15 residues. CDR1 and CDR2 from the germline V gene are MNHNS and SASEGT. Trimming took off 2 bases at V and 4 bases at J, with 13 bases between the two ends. The DNA of the CDR3 is TGTGCCAGCAGTGAAAGAAGGCAGGGAGCAGATACGCAGTATTTT. Translated: CASSERRQGADTQYF.

This clonotype was picked up a small number of times. V and J are TRBV12-3 or TRBV12-4 and TRBJ1-1; D may be TRBD1 (5 bases). The V and J ends lost 6 bases and 8 bases respectively, with 13 bases between them. CDR3 length equals 12 residues. The CDR3 loop is CASSSGLSEAFF. The CDR3 coding sequence is TGTGCCAGCAGCTCGGGACTCTCAGAAGCTTTCTTT.

The chain is built from TRBV5-1 and TRBJ2-2, with D unclear. The CDR3 runs 16 residues. In germline, CDR1 is SGHRS, CDR2 YFSETQ. V was cut by 3 bases and J by 0 bases, with 12 bases left in between. CDR3 protein: CASSSGGSANTGELFF. The CDR3 DNA follows: TGCGCCAGCAGCTCTGGCGGAAGCGCGAACACCGGGGAGCTGTTTTTT.

In this sample, this clonotype turned up a few times. The rearrangement links TRBV5-1 to TRBJ2-7; TRBD1 matches 9 bases. Germline-derived CDR1 and CDR2 are SGHRS and YFSETQ. With V trimmed by 4 bases and J by 1 base, 3 bases remained unmatched. CDR3 length: 14 amino acids. In DNA, the CDR3 is TGCGCCAGCAGCACGGGGACAGGGTCCTACGAGCAGTACTTC. Protein product: CASSTGTGSYEQYF. The full variable domain, in which reference TRBV5-1 and TRBJ2-7 provide the parts outside the CDR3, is KAGVTQTPRYLIKTRGQQVTLSCSPISGHRSVSWYQQTPGQGLQFLFEYFSETQRNKGNFPGRFSGRQFSNSRSEMNVSTLELGDSALYLCASSTGTGSYEQYFGPGTRLTVT.

The chain has TRBV5-1 and TRBJ2-1, with 11 bases that match TRBD2. CDR1 and CDR2 from the germline V gene are SGHRS and YFSETQ. The CDR3 has 16 amino acids. The V and J ends lost 3 bases and 6 bases, in that order; junction bases with no gene match: 8. The CDR3 DNA reads as TGCGCCAGCAGCTCCACTACTAGCGGGGGCCGCAATGAGCAGTTCTTC. Amino acids: CASSSTTSGGRNEQFF.

This clonotype showed up just a few times. This rearrangement joins TRBV4-1 to TRBJ2-3, with D perhaps TRBD2 (7 bases). The CDR3 is made up of 16 amino acids. Looked up from germline, CDR1 is MGHRA and CDR2 is YSYEKL. V was pared by 0 bases and J by 2 bases, with 12 bases between. CDR3 loop: CASSQESGGPTDTQYF. The CDR3 bases are TGCGCCAGCAGCCAAGAATCCGGGGGGCCCACAGATACGCAGTATTTT.

The sample holds a few counts of this clonotype. The chain recombines TRBV12-3 or TRBV12-4 with TRBJ2-3; 9 bases agree with TRBD2. The CDR3 consists of 16 residues. V lost 7 bases to trimming and J lost 0 bases; unmatched junction nucleotides: 8. This chain's CDR3 is CASKPLAGSSTDTQYF. The CDR3 DNA is TGTGCCAGCAAACCTCTAGCGGGATCTAGCACAGATACGCAGTATTTT.

The chain uses TRBV5-4 and TRBJ2-1; D perhaps matches TRBD2 (5 bases). The germline V gene encodes CDR1 SGHNT and CDR2 YYREEE (reference sequence). V lost 3 bases and J lost 0, with 10 bases in between. The CDR3 has 15 amino acids. Written as DNA, the CDR3 is TGTGCCAGCAGCTCTAGCCGGAGCTCCTACAATGAGCAGTTCTTC. Translating it yields CASSSSRSSYNEQFF.

V usage is TRBV11-2 and J usage is TRBJ2-1; D unclear. V lost 1 base, J lost 8 bases, and 18 bases lay in between. From germline, CDR1 is SGHAT and CDR2 FQNNGV. This CDR3 comprises 16 residues. CDR3 in amino acids: CASSLVNSRAADEQFF. The DNA of the CDR3 is TGTGCCAGCAGCTTAGTTAATTCTCGGGCTGCTGATGAGCAGTTCTTC.

This chain uses TRBV20-1 with TRBJ2-2, with D possibly being TRBD2 (5 bases). Trimming stripped 1 base from V and 6 bases from J, with 9 bases between. This CDR3 is 13 amino acids long. CDR1 DFQATT and CDR2 SNEGSKA come from the germline V gene (reference sequence). This CDR3 is CSARGLIAGELFF. The CDR3 DNA sequence: TGCAGTGCTAGAGGACTAATTGCCGGGGAGCTGTTTTTT.

The gene calls are TRBV11-2 and TRBJ2-3; 10 bases line up with TRBD1. After removal of 3 bases from V and 4 bases from J, the junction contained 7 bases not matched to a gene. In germline, CDR1 is SGHAT, CDR2 FQNNGV. The CDR3 contains 16 residues. The CDR3 DNA is TGTGCCAGCAGCTTGGGGGACAGGGGAACGTCAGATACGCAGTATTTT. Protein: CASSLGDRGTSDTQYF.

The chain recombines TRBV5-1 with TRBJ2-5; D may be TRBD1 (5 bases). Germline lookup yields CDR1 SGHRS and CDR2 YFSETQ. Between the trimmed V and J ends, which lost 4 bases and 5 bases, there was a span of 12 bases. The CDR3 contains 13 residues. The CDR3 sequence: CASSPRTRETQYF. The CDR3 region has the DNA TGCGCCAGCAGCCCCAGGACACGGGAGACCCAGTACTTC.

This clonotype turned up a few times. The V and J genes are TRBV5-1 and TRBJ1-4, with 7 bases matching TRBD1. This CDR3 is 13 amino acids long. Trimming took 5 bases from V and 3 from J; bases not matched to a gene: 1. The V gene's germline CDR1 is SGHRS and CDR2 YFSETQ. The DNA of the CDR3 is TGCGCCAGCAGGGGACAGCCTAATGAAAAACTGTTTTTT. Its protein product is CASRGQPNEKLFF.

The chain employs TRBV18 and TRBJ1-6; the D is unclear. Trimming left V 3 bases short and J 5 bases short, with 14 bases between. The CDR3 extends over 16 amino acids. The germline gives CDR1 KGHSH, CDR2 LQKENI. In DNA form, the CDR3 reads TGTGCCAGCTCACCGGGTCTTAGCTGGAATAATTCACCCCTCCACTTT. Translation gives CASSPGLSWNNSPLHF.

The rearrangement joins TRBV10-3 to TRBJ1-5, with 8 bases aligning to TRBD1. The J segment lost 4 bases and the V segment lost 6 bases, leaving 5 bases of the junction unmatched. Germline V gene sequence: CDR1 ENHRY, CDR2 SYGVKD. The CDR3 has 14 amino acids. CDR3 nucleotides: TGTGCCATCAGGACGGACAGGGAAAATCAGCCCCAGCATTTT. It specifies CAIRTDRENQPQHF.

There are a few counts of this clonotype. The chain couples TRBV3-1 to TRBJ1-6; possible D gene TRBD1, 5 bases. From germline, CDR1 is LGHDT and CDR2 YNNKEL (reference sequence). Trimming cost V 5 bases and J 10 bases, with 18 bases left between them. This CDR3 contains 15 residues. The CDR3 here is CASSGAQGSGSPLHF. CDR3 DNA sequence: TGTGCCAGCAGCGGAGCCCAGGGTTCGGGGTCACCCCTCCACTTT.

Note on this clonotype: A single base separates this from a much larger clone, so it may be a read error. The V call is TRBV5-1, the J call TRBJ2-2, with D tentatively TRBD2 (6 bases). This CDR3 contains 15 residues. Germline lookup yields CDR1 SGHRS and CDR2 YFSETQ. The CDR3 coding sequence is TGCACCAGCAGCCCCCTGACTAGTGACGCCGGGGAGCTGTTTTTT. Translation: CTSSPLTSDAGELFF.

The V gene is TRBV10-2, the J gene TRBJ2-2; 7 bases fit TRBD1. The CDR3 consists of 14 residues. The V gene end was trimmed by 6 bases and the J gene end by 8 bases; junction bases not matched to a gene: 9. Germline-derived CDR1 and CDR2 are WSHSY and SAAADI. The CDR3 coding sequence is TGCGCCAGCAGACCTACAGGGGCCCAAGGGGAGCTGTTTTTT. Residues: CASRPTGAQGELFF.